These 26 T cell receptor beta chains were all obtained from the same sample, sequenced in a study of blood T cells in healthy people across ages. A second 7 to 11 cycle PCR used barcoded and J-beta primers. TCRdb fed the 5' RACE reads into MiXCR, producing one record per CDR3 protein. Of about 640,000 distinct CDR3 sequences listed, about 53% are singletons. Sequenced material: blood. Receptors were obtained from a man between 60 and 75 years old in good health.

The chain links TRBV2 to TRBJ2-3, with TRBD2 identical over 8 bases. Germline V gene lookup returns CDR1 SNHLY and CDR2 FYNNEI. This CDR3 is built from 16 residues. The trim removed 7 bases at V and 2 bases at J, leaving 11 bases unmatched. The CDR3: CASIEGTGGVTDTQYF. The CDR3 DNA reads as TGTGCCAGCATCGAAGGGACGGGGGGGGTCACAGATACGCAGTATTTT.

The chain recombines TRBV2 with TRBJ2-3, with 9 bases aligning to TRBD2. V shed 6 bases, J shed 5 bases, and the junction held 6 bases outside the gene matches. This CDR3 comprises 14 residues. Looked up from germline, CDR1 is SNHLY and CDR2 is FYNNEI. The DNA for the CDR3 is TGTGCCAGCAGACGAGCGGGGGGCCTAGATACGCAGTATTTT. Translated: CASRRAGGLDTQYF. Filled out from reference TRBV2 and TRBJ2-3, the complete variable domain reads EPEVTQTPSHQVTQMGQEVILRCVPISNHLYFYWYRQILGQKVEFLVSFYNNEISEKSEIFDDQFSVERPDGSNFTLKIRSTKLEDSAMYFCASRRAGGLDTQYFGPGTRLTVL.

The V and J genes are TRBV29-1 and TRBJ2-5, with a tentative D call TRBD2 (5 bases). The DNA end is more similar to TRBJ2-7, so the J call may be wrong. The CDR3 loop spans 12 amino acids. The V gene's germline CDR1 is SQVTM and CDR2 ANQGSEA. The chain's CDR3 is CSVAAAAGEQYF. The CDR3 DNA is TGCAGCGTTGCGGCAGCGGCGGGCGAGCAGTACTTC.

The V gene is TRBV2, the J gene TRBJ1-2; a possible D gene is TRBD1 (5 bases). V dropped 2 bases and J dropped 0 bases, with 13 bases sitting between them. CDR1 SNHLY and CDR2 FYNNEI come from the germline V gene. The CDR3 length is 16 residues. CDR3 coding DNA: TGTGCCAGCAGTGAATCCCCAGGGAGGGCTAACTATGGCTACACCTTC. The encoded protein is CASSESPGRANYGYTF.

The chain couples TRBV9 to TRBJ2-1; 7 nucleotides align to TRBD2. This CDR3 has 17 residues. Germline CDR1 reads SGDLS; CDR2 reads YYNGEE. The junction had 7 bases not matched to a gene; V was cut back by 0 bases and J by 1 base. CDR3: CASSVGMGGGSYNEQFF. CDR3 in DNA: TGTGCCAGCAGCGTAGGAATGGGGGGGGGTTCCTACAATGAGCAGTTCTTC.

This clonotype turned up a few times. This chain joins TRBV27 and TRBJ1-5; no reliable D call. CDR3 length: 15 amino acids. V lost 3 bases, J lost 0 bases, and 9 bases lay in between. Germline V CDR1 and CDR2: MNHEY, SMNVEV (reference sequence). In DNA form, the CDR3 reads TGTGCCAGCAGTTTGCACGGGGATAGCAATCAGCCCCAGCATTTT. It encodes CASSLHGDSNQPQHF.

The chain is built from TRBV4-1 and TRBJ2-5, with D possibly TRBD1 on 6 matching bases. CDR3 length equals 17 residues. Deletions cut 1 base from V and 4 bases from J, with 19 bases between. Germline-derived CDR1 and CDR2 are MGHRA and YSYEKL. In nucleotides, the CDR3 is TGCGCCAGCAGCCAAGTAGATGGGGGCAGGGGTAGAGAGACCCAGTACTTC. Amino acid sequence: CASSQVDGGRGRETQYF.

The chain uses TRBV2 and TRBJ1-6; D is unclear. The V end lost 6 bases, the J end lost 7 bases, and 19 bases lay between the germline ends. This CDR3 has 16 residues. The V gene's germline CDR1 is SNHLY and CDR2 FYNNEI. As DNA, the CDR3 is TGTGCCAGCAGAGGTTCGAGTGGATTAGTGAATTCACCCCTCCACTTT. It is translated as CASRGSSGLVNSPLHF.

The V call is TRBV29-1, the J call TRBJ2-7; D remains ambiguous. The CDR3 is 10 amino acids. V lost 7 bases and J lost 6, with 10 bases in between. Germline loops: CDR1 SQVTM, CDR2 ANQGSEA. This CDR3 reads CSALQVEQYF. In DNA form, the CDR3 reads TGCAGCGCCCTCCAGGTCGAGCAGTACTTC.

The genes are TRBV6-6 and TRBJ1-4, with TRBD1 matching 8 bases. V gave up 6 bases and J gave up 2 bases; unmatched junction bases: 2. This CDR3 is built from 14 residues. Per germline, CDR1 MNHNY and CDR2 SVGAGI (reference sequence). CDR3 loop: CASRPGGTNEKLFF. CDR3 bases: TGTGCCAGCAGACCAGGGGGCACTAATGAAAAACTGTTTTTT.

This clonotype was detected once. The chain links TRBV6-6 to TRBJ1-5, with D maybe TRBD1 (6 bases). The V end lost 7 bases, the J end lost 2 bases, and 12 bases lay between the germline ends. This CDR3 spans 14 amino acids. Germline V lookup: CDR1 MNHNY, CDR2 SVGAGI (reference sequence). The CDR3 region is CASNARQGNQPQHF. For the CDR3, the DNA is TGTGCCAGCAATGCACGACAGGGCAATCAGCCCCAGCATTTT.

A few counts support this clonotype. The V and J genes are TRBV20-1 and TRBJ2-4; tentative D call: TRBD1 (6 bases). The germline gives CDR1 DFQATT, CDR2 SNEGSKA (reference sequence). Trimming stripped 8 bases from V and 2 bases from J, with 10 bases between. The CDR3 spans 12 residues. The CDR3 loop is CSPQGTKNIQYF. DNA of the CDR3: TGCAGTCCACAGGGAACCAAAAACATTCAGTACTTC.

This clonotype was seen more than once but under ten times. The V call is TRBV10-3, the J call TRBJ2-5; D is possibly TRBD2 (7 bases). Trimming stripped 8 bases from V and 4 bases from J, with 14 bases between. From germline, CDR1 is ENHRY and CDR2 SYGVKD. The CDR3 spans 13 residues. The CDR3 coding sequence is TGTGCCATCGGAGGGGGGGCGTTAGAGACCCAGTACTTC. It yields the protein CAIGGGALETQYF.

The table lists this clonotype with a few counts. The J gene is TRBJ1-4, the V gene TRBV10-2; 9 nucleotides match TRBD1. V lost 6 bases and J lost 6; bases outside the gene matches: 5. The CDR3 contains 14 residues. Germline loops: CDR1 WSHSY, CDR2 SAAADI. For the CDR3, the DNA is TGCGCCAGCAGACACCGGGACAGGGATGAAAAACTGTTTTTT. Its protein is CASRHRDRDEKLFF.

V is TRBV5-1 and J is TRBJ1-2; 7 bases match TRBD1. The CDR3 runs to 14 residues. The germline CDR1 and CDR2 sequences are SGHRS and YFSETQ. V gave up 3 bases and J gave up 8 bases; unmatched junction bases: 10. The CDR3 nucleotides are TGCGCCAGCAGCTACGGGACAGTCGTGGGAGGCTACACCTTC. This codes for CASSYGTVVGGYTF.

V usage is TRBV12-3 or TRBV12-4 and J usage is TRBJ2-3; D is ambiguous. Trimming took 5 bases from V and 0 from J, leaving 15 bases between them. The CDR3 runs to 16 residues. The CDR3 region has the DNA TGTGCCAGCAGTCTACTATTGGGGTATAGCACAGATACGCAGTATTTT. It codes for CASSLLLGYSTDTQYF.

A word on this clonotype: The junction does not match germline at one end; this may be a read error. V gene TRBV7-2 combines with J gene TRBJ2-2; TRBD2 agrees at 13 bases. Per the germline V gene, CDR1 is SGHTA and CDR2 is FQGNSA. This CDR3 comprises 16 residues. In DNA, the CDR3 is TGTGCCAGCAACCCACTAGCGGGGGGGAACCCCGGGGAGCTGTTTTTT. Translation: CASNPLAGGNPGELFF. Variable domain in full (rest from reference TRBV7-2 and TRBJ2-2): GAGVSQSPSNKVTEKGKDVELRCDPISGHTALYWYRQSLGQGLEFLIYFQGNSAPDKSGLPSDRFSAERTGGSVSTLTIQRTQQEDSAVYLCASNPLAGGNPGELFFGEGSRLTVL.

This clonotype was seen only once. This chain uses TRBV29-1 with TRBJ1-1; D not resolved. Trimming took 3 bases from V and 7 from J, leaving 12 bases between them. This CDR3 is 12 amino acids long. Germline V CDR1 and CDR2: SQVTM, ANQGSEA. The DNA of the CDR3 is TGCAGCGTTGAGGGTGCGAATCATGAAGCTTTCTTT. Protein sequence: CSVEGANHEAFF.

The chain combines TRBV12-3 or TRBV12-4 with TRBJ1-2; 8 nucleotides agree with TRBD1. The CDR3 has 14 amino acids. V dropped 0 bases and J dropped 6; count of bases not matched to a gene: 3. CDR3 region: CASSLAAGGNGYTF. CDR3 bases: TGTGCCAGCAGTTTAGCTGCAGGGGGCAATGGCTACACCTTC.

In its sample, this clonotype was seen once. The genes are TRBV7-8 and TRBJ2-2; no reliable D call. The CDR3 contains 14 residues. Trimming removed 5 bases from V and 5 bases from J, with 12 bases in between. Germline values: CDR1 SGHVS, CDR2 FQNEAQ. CDR3 bases: TGTGCCAGCAGCCTCCCCATCTCGACCGGGGAGCTGTTTTTT. This codes for CASSLPISTGELFF. Supplemented by reference TRBV7-8 and TRBJ2-2, the full variable domain reads GAGVSQSPRYKVAKRGQDVALRCDPISGHVSLFWYQQALGQGPEFLTYFQNEAQLDKSGLPSDRFFAERPEGSVSTLKIQRTQQEDSAVYLCASSLPISTGELFFGEGSRLTVL.

The rearrangement joins TRBV12-3 or TRBV12-4 to TRBJ1-2; D is uncertain. Trimming stripped 1 base from V and 4 bases from J, with 13 bases between. This CDR3 has 15 amino acids. Here the CDR3 reads CASSLGAGWGYGYTF. The CDR3 DNA sequence: TGTGCCAGCAGTTTAGGGGCCGGCTGGGGCTATGGCTACACCTTC.

A few counts support this clonotype. The J gene is TRBJ2-1, the V gene TRBV29-1; 9 bases fit TRBD2. CDR3 size: 14 residues. The trim removed 7 bases at V and 7 bases at J, leaving 11 bases unmatched. Germline CDR1 and CDR2: SQVTM and ANQGSEA. The DNA of the CDR3 is TGCAGCGCCGCGCCTAGCGGGGCGGGGAATGAGCAGTTCTTC. Translated: CSAAPSGAGNEQFF.

This clonotype was detected ten times or more. This chain connects TRBV28 to TRBJ1-4; D is perhaps TRBD1 (5 bases). The CDR3 is 13 amino acids. Germline loops: CDR1 MDHEN, CDR2 SYDVKM. Deletions cut 3 bases from V and 14 bases from J, with 16 bases between. The CDR3 loop is CASSLLGLEGLFF. The CDR3 DNA sequence: TGTGCCAGCAGTTTGTTAGGCCTGGAGGGGCTGTTTTTT.

The J gene is TRBJ2-3, the V gene TRBV3-1, with 10 bases fitting TRBD2. With 4 bases clipped from V and 0 bases from J, the junction kept 7 bases outside the gene matches. Germline assignment: CDR1 LGHDT and CDR2 YNNKEL (reference sequence). This CDR3 comprises 17 residues. CDR3 DNA: TGTGCCAGCAGCCTTCTTATAGCGGGGGGTAGCACAGATACGCAGTATTTT. Translation gives CASSLLIAGGSTDTQYF.

In its sample, this clonotype was seen a few times. The V call is TRBV9, the J call TRBJ1-2, with D unresolved. CDR3 length equals 13 residues. Germline V gene lookup returns CDR1 SGDLS and CDR2 YYNGEE. The V and J ends lost 4 bases and 4 bases respectively, with 11 bases between them. The CDR3 spells CASSSRESYGYTF. In nucleotides, the CDR3 is TGTGCCAGCAGCTCCCGGGAATCCTATGGCTACACCTTC. Together with reference TRBV9 and TRBJ1-2, the CDR3 gives the full variable domain: DSGVTQTPKHLITATGQRVTLRCSPRSGDLSVYWYQQSLDQGLQFLIQYYNGEERAKGNILERFSAQQFPDLHSELNLSSLELGDSALYFCASSSRESYGYTFGSGTRLTVV.

In DNA form, the CDR3 reads TGCGCCAGCAGCCCCCAAGAACAGGGTGGCGAGCAGTACTTC. This translates into CASSPQEQGGEQYF. The genes are TRBV5-1 and TRBJ2-7; D possibly corresponds to TRBD1 (6 bases). Trimming pared 4 bases from V and 6 bases from J, leaving 17 bases between. From germline, CDR1 is SGHRS and CDR2 YFSETQ. The CDR3 contains 14 residues.